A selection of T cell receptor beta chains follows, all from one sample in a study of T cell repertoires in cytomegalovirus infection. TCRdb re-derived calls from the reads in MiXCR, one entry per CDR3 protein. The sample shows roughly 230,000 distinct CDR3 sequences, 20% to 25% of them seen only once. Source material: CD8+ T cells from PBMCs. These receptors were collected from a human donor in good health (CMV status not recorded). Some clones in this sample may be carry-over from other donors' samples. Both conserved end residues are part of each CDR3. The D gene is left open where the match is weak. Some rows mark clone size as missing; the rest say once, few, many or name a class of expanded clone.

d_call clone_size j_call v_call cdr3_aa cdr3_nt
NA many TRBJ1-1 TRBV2 CASSAVGTEAFF TGTGCCAGCAGTGCCGTTGGTACTGAAGCTTTCTTT
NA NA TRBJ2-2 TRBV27 CASSSWANTGELFF TGTGCCAGCAGTTCCTGGGCGAACACCGGGGAGCTGTTTTTT
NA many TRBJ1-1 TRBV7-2 CASSIGQSTEAFF TGTGCCAGCAGCATCGGACAGAGCACTGAAGCTTTCTTT
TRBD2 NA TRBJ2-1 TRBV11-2 CASSRSLAGGIRQGDEQFF TGTGCCAGCAGCCGCTCACTAGCGGGGGGAATCCGACAAGGGGATGAGCAGTTCTTC
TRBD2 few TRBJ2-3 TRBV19 CASHGLAGHTDTQYF TGTGCCAGTCATGGACTAGCGGGCCACACAGATACGCAGTATTTT
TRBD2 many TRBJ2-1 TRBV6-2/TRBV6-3 CASRGGPGLAGAKFF TGTGCCAGCAGGGGGGGACCGGGACTAGCGGGGGCCAAGTTCTTC
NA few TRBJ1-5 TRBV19 CASAVSGNQPQHF TGTGCCAGTGCCGTCTCCGGAAATCAGCCCCAGCATTTT
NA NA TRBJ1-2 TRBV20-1 CSAKGDLIGYTF TGCAGTGCCAAGGGGGACCTTATTGGCTACACCTTC
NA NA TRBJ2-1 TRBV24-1 CATSDFGSQDEQFF TGTGCCACCAGTGATTTCGGCAGTCAAGATGAGCAGTTCTTC
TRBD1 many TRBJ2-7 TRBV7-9 CASSRWDSYEQYF TGTGCCAGCAGCCGTTGGGACAGCTACGAGCAGTACTTC
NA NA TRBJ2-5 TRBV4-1 CASSQGYGQETQYF TGCGCCAGCAGCCAAGGGTACGGCCAAGAGACCCAGTACTTC
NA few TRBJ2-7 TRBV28 CASSFKDSYEQYF TGTGCCAGCAGTTTCAAGGACTCCTACGAGCAGTACTTC
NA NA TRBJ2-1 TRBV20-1 CSARTVSYEQFF TGCAGTGCTAGAACTGTATCCTATGAGCAGTTCTTC
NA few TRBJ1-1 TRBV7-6 CASSLGDGLNTEAFF TGTGCCAGCAGCTTAGGGGACGGCCTGAACACTGAAGCTTTCTTT
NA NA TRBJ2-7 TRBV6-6 CASSPTRSFYEQYF TGTGCCAGCAGTCCTACCCGCTCCTTCTACGAGCAGTACTTC
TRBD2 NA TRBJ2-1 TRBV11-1 CASSLVAGGMGEQFF TGTGCCAGCAGCTTAGTAGCGGGGGGGATGGGTGAGCAGTTCTTC
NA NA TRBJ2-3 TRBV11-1 CASSFGQATDTQYF TGTGCCAGCAGCTTTGGTCAGGCGACAGATACGCAGTATTTT
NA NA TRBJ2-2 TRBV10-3 CAIKGSPGELFF TGTGCCATCAAGGGCAGCCCCGGGGAGCTGTTTTTT
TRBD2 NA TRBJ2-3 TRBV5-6 CASSLAGGYADTQYF TGTGCCAGCAGTCTAGCGGGGGGCTATGCAGATACGCAGTATTTT
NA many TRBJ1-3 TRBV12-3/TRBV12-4 CASTRPLDSGNTIYF TGTGCCAGCACTCGGCCGTTGGACTCTGGAAACACCATATATTTT
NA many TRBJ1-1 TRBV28 CASSFTAFNTEAFF TGTGCCAGCAGTTTTACGGCGTTCAACACTGAAGCTTTCTTT
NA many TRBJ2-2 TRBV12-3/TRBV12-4 CASSLSQGSGELFF TGTGCCAGCAGTTTAAGTCAGGGGTCTGGGGAGCTGTTTTTT
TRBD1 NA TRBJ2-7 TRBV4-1 CASSPEQGRVDEQYF TGCGCCAGCAGCCCCGAACAGGGGCGAGTTGACGAGCAGTACTTC
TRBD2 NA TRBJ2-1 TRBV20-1 CSASPPTSGGHFRFF TGCAGTGCTAGTCCGCCGACTAGCGGGGGGCATTTCCGATTCTTC
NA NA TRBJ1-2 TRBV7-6 CASSYSYGYTF TGTGCCAGCAGCTATTCCTATGGCTACACCTTC
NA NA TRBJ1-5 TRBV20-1 CSARVYPTGGEGNQPQHF TGCAGTGCTAGAGTCTACCCCACTGGAGGCGAAGGCAATCAGCCCCAGCATTTT
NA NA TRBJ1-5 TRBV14 CASSRRSDQPQHF TGTGCCAGCAGCAGGAGAAGCGATCAGCCCCAGCATTTT
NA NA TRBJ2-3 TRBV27 CATFLSHTDTQYF TGTGCCACCTTCCTAAGCCACACAGATACGCAGTATTTT
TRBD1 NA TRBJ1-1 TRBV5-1 CASSSTGQGALDTEAFF TGCGCCAGCAGCTCGACGGGACAGGGGGCGTTGGACACTGAAGCTTTCTTT
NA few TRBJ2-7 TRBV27 CASSLGVGTEQYF TGTGCCAGCAGTTTAGGGGTAGGGACTGAGCAGTACTTC
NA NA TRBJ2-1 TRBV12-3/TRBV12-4 CASRPGDYGEQFF TGTGCCAGCAGGCCAGGGGACTACGGTGAGCAGTTCTTC
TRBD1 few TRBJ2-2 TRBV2 CASSLGTAGELFF TGTGCCAGCAGTCTTGGGACAGCCGGGGAGCTGTTTTTT
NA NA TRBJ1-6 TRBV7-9 CASSLTQSESPLHF TGTGCCAGCAGCTTGACACAGAGTGAATCACCCCTCCACTTT
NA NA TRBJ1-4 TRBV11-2 CASSWTESNEKLFF TGTGCCAGCAGCTGGACAGAGAGTAATGAAAAACTGTTTTTT
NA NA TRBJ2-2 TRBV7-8 CASSRDCTGELFF TGTGCCAGCAGCCGGGACTGCACCGGGGAGCTGTTTTTT
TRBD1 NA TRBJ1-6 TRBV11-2 CASSSGQGYSPLHF TGTGCCAGCAGCTCGGGACAGGGTTATTCACCCCTCCACTTT
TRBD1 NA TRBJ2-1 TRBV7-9 CASSPPDRGYRSYNEQFF TGTGCCAGCAGCCCGCCGGACAGGGGGTATCGCTCCTACAATGAGCAGTTCTTC
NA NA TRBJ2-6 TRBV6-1 CASSTGANVLTF TGTGCCAGCAGCACTGGGGCCAACGTCCTGACTTTC
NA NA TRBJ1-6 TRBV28 CASSPPDSPSSYNSPLHF TGTGCCAGCAGTCCCCCCGACAGCCCGAGCTCCTATAATTCACCCCTCCACTTT
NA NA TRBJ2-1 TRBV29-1 CSVGFPVAFDNEQFF TGCAGCGTTGGGTTCCCGGTAGCTTTCGACAATGAGCAGTTCTTC
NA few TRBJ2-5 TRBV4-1 CASSQPPGQETQYF TGCGCCAGCAGCCAGCCCCCGGGACAAGAGACCCAGTACTTC
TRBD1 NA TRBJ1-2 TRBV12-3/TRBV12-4 CASSFYRGDGYTF TGTGCCAGCAGTTTTTACAGGGGCGATGGCTACACCTTC
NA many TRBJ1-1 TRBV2 CASTLLAGVNTEAFF TGTGCCAGCACCCTCCTTGCGGGGGTGAACACTGAAGCTTTCTTT
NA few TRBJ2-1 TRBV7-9 CASSLAPPYNEQFF TGTGCCAGCAGCTTAGCGCCCCCCTACAATGAGCAGTTCTTC
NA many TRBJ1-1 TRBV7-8 CASSLYVNTEAFF TGTGCCAGCAGCTTATATGTAAACACTGAAGCTTTCTTT
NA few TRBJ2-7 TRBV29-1 CSAGPAAQGYEQYF TGCAGCGCTGGTCCCGCCGCACAGGGTTACGAGCAGTACTTC
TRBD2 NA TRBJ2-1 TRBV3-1 CASSRLADAYNEQFF TGTGCCAGCAGTCGACTAGCGGACGCCTACAATGAGCAGTTCTTC
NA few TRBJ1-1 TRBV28 CASSTGPEAFF TGTGCCAGCAGTACCGGGCCTGAAGCTTTCTTT
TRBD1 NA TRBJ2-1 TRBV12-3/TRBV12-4 CASSFFGQGYNEQFF TGTGCCAGCAGTTTTTTTGGACAGGGATACAATGAGCAGTTCTTC
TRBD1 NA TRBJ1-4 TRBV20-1 CSASDRVTNEKLFF TGCAGTGCGAGCGACAGGGTTACTAATGAAAAACTGTTTTTT
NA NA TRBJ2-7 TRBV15 CATSSSRAGEQYF TGTGCCACCAGCTCCTCTCGGGCGGGAGAGCAGTACTTC
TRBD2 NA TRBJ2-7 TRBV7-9 CASSGGSDYEQYF TGTGCCAGCAGCGGCGGGAGTGACTACGAGCAGTACTTC
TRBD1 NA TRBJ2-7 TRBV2 CASGGGQGMNEQYF TGTGCCAGCGGAGGGGGACAGGGTATGAACGAGCAGTACTTC